Listed below are T cell receptor beta chains from one sample, sequenced in a study of regulatory T cells in long-lasting Graves disease. TCRdb used MiXCR to reprocess the multiplex PCR reads, holding one entry per CDR3 protein. The sample includes 350,000 to 450,000 distinct CDR3 sequences, roughly 25% of them seen just once. This specimen was peripheral blood mononuclear cells (PBMCs), taken when the disease was refractory, from a patient treated with antithyroid drugs. These receptors were obtained from a woman aged 35 to 49 with Graves disease. Each CDR3 is given with its conserved first and last residue. D genes are given only for firm matches. Clone size is not always given. Where it is, it says once, few, many or a class for expanded clones.

>TRBV20-1|15|TRBJ2-1|.|TRBD2
CSAQHGTSGSSEQFF
TGCAGTGCCCAGCACGGGACTAGCGGGAGTAGTGAGCAGTTCTTC
>TRBV18|14|TRBJ2-5|.|.
CASSPGQGKETQYF
TGTGCCAGCTCACCAGGCCAGGGAAAGGAGACCCAGTACTTC
>TRBV10-1|14|TRBJ2-1|many|.
CASSGVIGYNEQFF
TGCGCCAGCAGCGGGGTTATTGGGTACAATGAGCAGTTCTTC
>TRBV29-1|12|TRBJ1-1|many|.
CSVVARNTEAFF
TGCAGCGTTGTAGCCAGGAACACTGAAGCTTTCTTT
>TRBV12-3/TRBV12-4|15|TRBJ2-3|few|.
CASSRSGTMADTQYF
TGTGCCAGCAGCCGATCCGGGACCATGGCAGATACGCAGTATTTT
>TRBV11-2|13|TRBJ1-5|.|.
CASSLVVGQPQHF
TGTGCCAGCAGCTTAGTAGTGGGTCAGCCCCAGCATTTT
>TRBV24-1|18|TRBJ2-2|few|TRBD2
CATSDPLTSSGKSGELFF
TGTGCCACCAGTGATCCCCTAACTTCTAGCGGGAAGTCCGGGGAGCTGTTTTTT
>TRBV28|13|TRBJ1-6|many|.
CASSYRRNSPLHF
TGTGCCAGCAGTTACAGGAGGAATTCACCCCTCCACTTT
>TRBV29-1|12|TRBJ2-5|.|TRBD2
CSGGTTQETQYF
TGCAGCGGCGGGACTACACAAGAGACCCAGTACTTC
>TRBV28|14|TRBJ2-7|many|.
CASTPRTLSYEQYF
TGTGCCAGCACACCTAGGACACTCTCCTACGAGCAGTACTTC
>TRBV11-3|16|TRBJ2-2|.|TRBD1
CASSLETGANTGELFF
TGTGCCAGCAGCTTAGAGACAGGGGCGAACACCGGGGAGCTGTTTTTT
>TRBV6-1|13|TRBJ1-5|many|.
CASRTGGNQPQHF
TGTGCCAGCAGGACGGGGGGCAATCAGCCCCAGCATTTT
>TRBV5-1|16|TRBJ2-2|.|.
CASSFAASVLGGELFF
TGCGCCAGCAGCTTCGCGGCTAGCGTTTTGGGCGGGGAGCTGTTTTTT
>TRBV7-4|15|TRBJ1-4|many|.
CASSLVYRDCGKLFF
TGTGCCAGCAGCTTAGTCTACAGGGATTGTGGAAAACTGTTTTTT
>TRBV13|13|TRBJ2-3|.|.
CASSYTSTDTQYF
TGTGCCAGCAGCTACACTAGCACAGATACGCAGTATTTT
>TRBV20-1|12|TRBJ1-5|many|TRBD1
CSARTGSQPQHF
TGCAGTGCTAGGACAGGGAGTCAGCCCCAGCATTTT
>TRBV6-1|12|TRBJ1-2|few|TRBD1
CATSDREGGYTF
TGTGCCACTTCGGACAGGGAAGGTGGCTACACCTTC
>TRBV5-1|14|TRBJ2-2|.|.
CASSPTPLTGELFF
TGCGCCAGCAGCCCGACCCCCCTCACCGGGGAGCTGTTTTTT
>TRBV6-1|14|TRBJ2-2|many|TRBD1
CASSKTGQSGELFF
TGTGCCAGCAGCAAGACAGGGCAATCCGGGGAGCTGTTTTTT
>TRBV12-3/TRBV12-4|12|TRBJ2-3|few|.
CASALRGDTQYF
TGTGCCAGCGCCCTGAGGGGAGATACGCAGTATTTT
>TRBV28|14|TRBJ2-2|.|.
CASSLQDYTGELFF
TGTGCCAGCAGTTTACAGGATTACACCGGGGAGCTGTTTTTT
>TRBV20-1|14|TRBJ1-3|once|.
CSAPDPRSGNTIYF
TGCAGTGCCCCCGACCCCCGATCTGGAAACACAATATATTTT
>TRBV20-1|15|TRBJ1-6|.|.
CSARRGSSYNSPLHF
TGCAGTGCTAGGAGGGGGAGCTCCTATAATTCACCCCTCCACTTT
>TRBV12-3/TRBV12-4|15|TRBJ1-1|many|.
CASSQGILLNTEAFF
TGTGCCAGCAGCCAGGGTATTTTGTTGAACACTGAAGCTTTCTTT
>TRBV18|15|TRBJ2-7|.|TRBD2
CASSGEAGGQYEQYF
TGTGCCAGCTCGGGAGAAGCGGGAGGGCAGTACGAGCAGTACTTC
>TRBV7-9|15|TRBJ1-5|few|TRBD1
CASSPGQDSNQPQHF
TGTGCCAGCAGCCCCGGACAGGATAGCAATCAGCCCCAGCATTTT
>TRBV2|13|TRBJ2-7|many|.
CASMSGPRGEQYF
TGTGCCAGCATGTCGGGGCCGCGTGGCGAGCAGTACTTC
>TRBV28|15|TRBJ2-2|once|.
CASSLLGPPTGELSF
TGTGCCAGCAGTTTACTTGGGCCTCCCACCGGGGAGCTGTCTTTT
>TRBV24-1|15|TRBJ2-2|many|.
CATSEDPRGTGELFF
TGTGCCACCAGCGAGGACCCGAGGGGCACCGGGGAGCTGTTTTTT
>TRBV7-3|15|TRBJ1-1|.|.
CASSASGWGGTEAFF
TGTGCCAGCAGCGCCTCCGGTTGGGGAGGCACTGAAGCTTTCTTT
>TRBV25-1|14|TRBJ1-1|.|.
CASTRDIGNTEAFF
TGTGCCAGCACTCGTGACATCGGGAACACTGAAGCTTTCTTT
>TRBV6-2/TRBV6-3|20|TRBJ2-6|many|TRBD1
CASSYHSPGTALSGANVLTF
TGTGCCAGCAGTTACCACTCTCCTGGGACAGCCCTCTCTGGGGCCAACGTCCTGACTTTC
>TRBV28|20|TRBJ2-1|many|TRBD2
CASSLRTGLAGGPVGNEQFF
TGTGCCAGCAGTTTACGCACGGGACTAGCGGGAGGGCCAGTTGGCAATGAGCAGTTCTTC